The clone carrying this TCR beta chain showed up just a few times. Its antigen is undetermined. Profiled with immunoSEQ multiplex PCR; TCRdb holds only in-frame clones, not every one. Among around 30,000 clones listed, about three quarters were seen once. These data originate in a study of CD4 T cells in relation to SARS-CoV-2 and coronaviruses. The CDR3 loop spans 15 amino acids. Germline V gene lookup returns CDR1 KGHSH and CDR2 LQKENI. V dropped 6 bases and J dropped 5 bases, with 20 bases sitting between them. The receptor comes from an adult with COVID-19. This chain links TRBV18 with TRBJ2-7; TRBD2 might be the D (6 bases). Sequenced input: memory CD4+ T cells from PBMCs, cultured in vitro. In DNA, the CDR3 is TGTGCCAGCTCCCCTCGGACTACCCTCTTGCACGAGCAGTACTTC. It is translated as CASSPRTTLLHEQYF.